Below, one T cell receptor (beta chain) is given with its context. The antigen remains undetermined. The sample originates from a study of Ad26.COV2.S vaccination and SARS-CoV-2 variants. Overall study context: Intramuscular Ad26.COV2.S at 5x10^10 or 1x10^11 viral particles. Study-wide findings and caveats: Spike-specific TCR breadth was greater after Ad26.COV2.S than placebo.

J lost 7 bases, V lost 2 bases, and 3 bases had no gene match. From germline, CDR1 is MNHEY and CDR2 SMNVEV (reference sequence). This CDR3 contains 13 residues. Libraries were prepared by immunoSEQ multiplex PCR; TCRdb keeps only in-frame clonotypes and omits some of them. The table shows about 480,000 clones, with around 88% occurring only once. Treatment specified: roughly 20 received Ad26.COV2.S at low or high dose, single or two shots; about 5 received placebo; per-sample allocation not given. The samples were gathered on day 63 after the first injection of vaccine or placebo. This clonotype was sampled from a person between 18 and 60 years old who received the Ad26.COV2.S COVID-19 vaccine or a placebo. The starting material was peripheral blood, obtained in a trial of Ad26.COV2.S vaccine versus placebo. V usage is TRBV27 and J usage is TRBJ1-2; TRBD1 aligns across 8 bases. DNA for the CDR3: TGTGCCAGCAGTTTAGGCAGGGGGCCTGGCTACACCTTC. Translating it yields CASSLGRGPGYTF.